This TCR beta chain derives from a study of cytomegalovirus exposure and HLA in healthy donors. Points from the study as a whole: High sensitivity and specificity were reportedly achieved when the classifier diagnosed cytomegalovirus status. Altogether, more than 150 TCR beta chains were recorded as cytomegalovirus-associated.

The germline V gene encodes CDR1 SSHAT and CDR2 FNYEAQ (reference sequence). The CDR3 spans 11 residues. Donors came from a validation cohort of 90 to 150 subjects, distinct from the first 666-subject cohort. Data came from immunoSEQ multiplex PCR; TCRdb stores just in-frame clones and leaves some out. Of 100,000 to 120,000 clones listed, 89% are singletons. Points on this clone: Its antigen is unidentified. Relative to the germline gene, one junction end is altered; a read error may explain this.

The chain combines TRBV7-7 with TRBJ2-1, with 7 nucleotides matching TRBD2. Material for sequencing was PBMCs. The clonotype originates from a woman between 18 and 29 years old in good health and CMV-seronegative. The CDR3 loop reads CASTEGTIQFF. DNA of the CDR3: TGTGCTAGCACCGAGGGGACTATACAGTTCTTC.